The present entry profiles one T cell receptor (beta chain) with its context. Assay: immunoSEQ multiplex PCR; the TCRdb copy retains only in-frame clones and omits some. This sample has 630,000 or so clones, with roughly 98% found just once. The sample belongs to a study of shared clonotypes between healthy human individuals. Study-level background: Three plates each covered CD4 naive and memory; CD8 naive two, CD8 memory one.

Germline assignment: CDR1 MNHEY and CDR2 SMNVEV (reference sequence). V shed 4 bases and J shed 2 bases, with 9 bases lying between them. This CDR3 region has 13 residues. CD45RO-negative, CCR7-selected cells formed the naive CD8 fraction, which excluded terminally differentiated effector memory CD45RA+ cells. This rearrangement joins TRBV27 to TRBJ2-7; D gene uncertain. Sequencing was done on a sample of naive CD8+ T cells sorted from blood. This clonotype was sampled from a man aged 30-40 years in good health. The CDR3 region is CASSYGRTYEQYF. CDR3 nucleotide sequence: TGTGCCAGCAGTTATGGCAGAACCTACGAGCAGTACTTC.